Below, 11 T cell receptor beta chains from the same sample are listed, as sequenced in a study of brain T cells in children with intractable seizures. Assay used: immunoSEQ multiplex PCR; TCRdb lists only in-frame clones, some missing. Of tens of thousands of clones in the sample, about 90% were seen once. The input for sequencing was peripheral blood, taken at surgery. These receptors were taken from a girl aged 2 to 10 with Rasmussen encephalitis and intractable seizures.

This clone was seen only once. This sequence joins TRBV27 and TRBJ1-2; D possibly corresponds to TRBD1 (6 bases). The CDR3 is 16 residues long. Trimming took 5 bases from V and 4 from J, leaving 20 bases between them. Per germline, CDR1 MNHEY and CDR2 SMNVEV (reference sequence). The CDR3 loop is CASSRVPGAGGYGYTF. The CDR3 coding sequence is TGTGCCAGCAGTAGAGTGCCGGGGGCGGGCGGCTATGGCTACACCTTC.

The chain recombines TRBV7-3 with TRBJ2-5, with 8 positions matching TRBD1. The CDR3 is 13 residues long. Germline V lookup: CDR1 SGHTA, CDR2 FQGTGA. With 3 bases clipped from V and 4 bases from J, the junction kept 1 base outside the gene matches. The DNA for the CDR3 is TGTGCCAGCAGCTTTGACAGGGGAGAGACCCAGTACTTC. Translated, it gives CASSFDRGETQYF.

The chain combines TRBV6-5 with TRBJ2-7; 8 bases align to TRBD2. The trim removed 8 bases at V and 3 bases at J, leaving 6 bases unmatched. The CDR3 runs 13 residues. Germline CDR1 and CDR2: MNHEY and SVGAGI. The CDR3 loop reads CASGVAGIYEQYF. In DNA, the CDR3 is TGTGCCAGCGGGGTAGCGGGAATCTACGAGCAGTACTTC.

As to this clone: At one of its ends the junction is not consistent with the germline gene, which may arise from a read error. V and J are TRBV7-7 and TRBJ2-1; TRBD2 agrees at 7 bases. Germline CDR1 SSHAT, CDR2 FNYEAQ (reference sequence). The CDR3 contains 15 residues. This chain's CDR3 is CASSGDYPGVSEQFF. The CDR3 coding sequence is TGTGCTAGCAGCGGGGATTACCCGGGAGTCAGTGAGCAGTTCTTC.

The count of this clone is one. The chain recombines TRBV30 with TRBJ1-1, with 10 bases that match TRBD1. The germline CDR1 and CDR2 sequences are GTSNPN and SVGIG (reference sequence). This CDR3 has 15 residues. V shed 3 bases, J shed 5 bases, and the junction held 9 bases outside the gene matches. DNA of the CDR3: TGTGCCTGGAGGGGGGACAGGGGAAGTAGTACTGAAGCTTTCTTT. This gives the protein CAWRGDRGSSTEAFF. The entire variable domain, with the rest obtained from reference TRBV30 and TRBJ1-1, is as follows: SQTIHQWPATLVQPVGSPLSLECTVEGTSNPNLYWYRQAAGRGLQLLFYSVGIGQISSEVPQNLSASRPQDRQFILSSKKLLLSDSGFYLCAWRGDRGSSTEAFFGQGTRLTVV.

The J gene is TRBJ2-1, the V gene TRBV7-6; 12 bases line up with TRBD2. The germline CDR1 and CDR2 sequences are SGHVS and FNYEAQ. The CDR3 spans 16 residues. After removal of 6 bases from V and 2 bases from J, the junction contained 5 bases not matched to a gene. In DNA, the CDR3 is TGTGCCAGCAGGCCTCTAGCGGGAGGGCCCTACAATGAGCAGTTCTTC. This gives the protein CASRPLAGGPYNEQFF. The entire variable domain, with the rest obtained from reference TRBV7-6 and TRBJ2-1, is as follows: GAGVSQSPRYKVTKRGQDVALRCDPISGHVSLYWYRQALGQGPEFLTYFNYEAQQDKSGLPNDRFSAERPEGSISTLTIQRTEQRDSAMYRCASRPLAGGPYNEQFFGPGTRLTVL.

CDR3 amino acids: CASSSRGQPQHF. The CDR3, as DNA: TGTGCCAGCAGTTCCAGGGGCCAGCCCCAGCATTTT. The V and J genes are TRBV27 and TRBJ1-5; D might be TRBD1 (6 bases). V was clipped by 4 bases and J by 7 bases, with 8 bases between them. Germline lookup yields CDR1 MNHEY and CDR2 SMNVEV (reference sequence). The CDR3 runs 12 residues.

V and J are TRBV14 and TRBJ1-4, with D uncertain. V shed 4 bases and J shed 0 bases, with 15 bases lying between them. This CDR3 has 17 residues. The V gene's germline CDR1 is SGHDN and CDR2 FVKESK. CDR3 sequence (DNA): TGTGCCAGCAGCCTAAGTAGGGATTTCACAACTAATGAAAAACTGTTTTTT. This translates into CASSLSRDFTTNEKLFF.

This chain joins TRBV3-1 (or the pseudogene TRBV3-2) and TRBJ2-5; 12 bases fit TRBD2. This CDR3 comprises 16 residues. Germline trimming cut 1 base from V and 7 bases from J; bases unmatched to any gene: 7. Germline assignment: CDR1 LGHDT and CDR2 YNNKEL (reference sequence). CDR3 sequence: CASSQVTSGGPRTQYF. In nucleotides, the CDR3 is TGTGCCAGCAGCCAAGTGACTAGCGGGGGCCCACGGACCCAGTACTTC.

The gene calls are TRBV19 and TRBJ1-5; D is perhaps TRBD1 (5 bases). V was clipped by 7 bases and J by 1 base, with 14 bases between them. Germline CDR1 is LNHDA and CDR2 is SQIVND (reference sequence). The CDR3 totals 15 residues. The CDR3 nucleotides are TGTGCCAGTACCCGCCGGGGGGACAGCAATCAGCCCCAGCATTTT. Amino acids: CASTRRGDSNQPQHF. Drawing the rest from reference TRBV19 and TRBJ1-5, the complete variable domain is DGGITQSPKYLFRKEGQNVTLSCEQNLNHDAMYWYRQDPGQGLRLIYYSQIVNDFQKGDIAEGYSVSREKKESFPLTVTSAQKNPTAFYLCASTRRGDSNQPQHFGDGTRLSIL.

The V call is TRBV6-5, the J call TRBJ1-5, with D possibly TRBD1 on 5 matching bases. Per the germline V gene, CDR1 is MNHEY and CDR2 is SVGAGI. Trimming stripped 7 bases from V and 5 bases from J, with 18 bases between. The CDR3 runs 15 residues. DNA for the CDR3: TGTGCCAGCAATAGGGCCGCGGACATTTATCAGCCCCAGCATTTT. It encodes CASNRAADIYQPQHF.